One T cell receptor beta chain is described in this entry. This clone was observed once. Its antigen has not been determined. Base quality data are lacking; no much larger clone is found one base away. This sample was included in a study of blood T cell repertoires in COVID-19 (TCRdb year 2020). Broadly, across the study: Collaborator samples came from the United States, Italy and Spain and covered acute and convalescent phases of COVID-19. The prospective study material was composed of cDNA or gDNA derived from T cells, B-cell-depleted T cells, or PBMCs. Nearly every sample came with metadata listing a de-identified subject ID, COVID-19 status, age in years and sex. Subjects who had been exposed to COVID-19, were actively infected with it, or had recovered from it provided the deeply sampled blood TCRbeta repertoires that made up the dataset. The repertoires were made available in a free public database intended to serve as a resource for research on the immune response to SARS-CoV-2. HLA class I and class II types, where available, came from metadata supplied by the sample provider rather than from assay-based typing. Samples were obtained from the ongoing ImmuneRACE study (first 160 participants) and from 1,000 to 1,500 subjects provided by 6 global collaborators.

Study-level results and caveats: The quantity of clinical and demographic metadata differed by source and by participant and was supplied without curation.

Participants in the prospective study were aged 18 to 89 years, lived in 20 to 30 United States geographic areas, and enrolled through a virtual design. To assign participants to cohorts, the prospective study relied on clinical history that participants themselves reported in a screening survey and a study questionnaire. ImmuneRACE Cohort 3 recovered participants were defined by two consecutive negative NP/OP PCR tests, healthcare professional clearance, or symptom resolution. Each participant in the prospective study had whole blood, serum and a nasopharyngeal or oropharyngeal swab collected by mobile phlebotomists. Participants in the prospective study had the option to provide additional blood draws and questionnaires over a roughly 2-month period. Prospective study blood samples were shipped either frozen or at room temperature before DNA extraction. The immunoSEQ Assay, a bias-controlled multiplex PCR, was used to amplify TCRbeta CDR3 regions from genomic DNA. In the paper's pipeline: Within the assay, amplification of reference gene primers was used to estimate how many nucleated cells each sample contained. To quantify the absolute abundance of each unique TCRbeta CDR3 rearrangement, sequence reads were collapsed and filtered. Productive Simpson clonality was computed per sample as the square root of Simpson's diversity index over productive rearrangements. TCRdb obtained this table from immuneACCESS and retained in-frame rearrangements with V and J assigned. These tables miss some clones; where compared with another copy, unresolved V genes account for less than half of the shortfall, and the remainder is unexplained. The V and J calls and clone size are taken from that table; D and trimming were inferred from the DNA. This sample lists over 250,000 clones; approximately 86% were detected once. The ten largest clones take up approximately 1% of the sample.

The sequencing sample was made of PBMCs or T cells enriched from blood (not recorded which). This clonotype originated in a woman in her 30s who had recovered from COVID-19.

At the DNA level, the sequence is TGTGCCAGCAAGTATGCAGGCCCGGGGGCTGAAGCTTTCTTT. This is translated as CASKYAGPGAEAFF. The sequence links TRBV27 to TRBJ1-1; TRBD1 is a weak D gene call, 5 bases matching. The junction carries 18 bases between V and J, which are trimmed by 7 bases and 6 bases respectively. Including cysteine and phenylalanine, the CDR3 has 14 amino acids. Only CDR3 DNA is held: 42 bases, read in frame from base 1. According to the germline V gene (reference sequence), CDR1 reads MNHEY and CDR2 reads SMNVEV.